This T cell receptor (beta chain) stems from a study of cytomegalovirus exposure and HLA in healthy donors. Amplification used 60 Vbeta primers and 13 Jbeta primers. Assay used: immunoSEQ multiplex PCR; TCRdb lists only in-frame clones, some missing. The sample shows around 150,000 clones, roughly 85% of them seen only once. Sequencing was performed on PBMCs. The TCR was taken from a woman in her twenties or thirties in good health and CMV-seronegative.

The CDR3 DNA reads as TGTGCCAGCAGCTACAGGGAAAGCGGCTACACCTTC. Its translation is CASSYRESGYTF. The V gene is TRBV28, the J gene TRBJ1-2; TRBD1 might be the D (6 bases). This CDR3 is 12 amino acids long. The germline gives CDR1 MDHEN, CDR2 SYDVKM. Trimming pared 6 bases from V and 8 bases from J, leaving 13 bases between.